This record covers a single TCR beta chain. Its target is unknown. This sample stems from a study of cytotoxic CD8 clonotypes in ibrutinib-treated CLL. Findings of the study overall: Stable or contracted on treatment, public clonotypes were also uncommon.

This CDR3 is built from 9 residues. Here immunoSEQ multiplex PCR was the method, and the copy in TCRdb shows in-frame clones only, minus some. Of approximately 100,000 clones in the sample, about 58% were seen once. The sample here was PBMCs, taken after 24 months of ibrutinib treatment. The J gene is TRBJ2-7, the V gene TRBV21-1. TRBV21-1 counts as a pseudogene. This receptor was obtained from a human donor with chronic lymphocytic leukemia. CDR3 DNA: TGTGCCAGCGCTGTAGAGCAGTACTTC. Translation: CASAVEQYF.